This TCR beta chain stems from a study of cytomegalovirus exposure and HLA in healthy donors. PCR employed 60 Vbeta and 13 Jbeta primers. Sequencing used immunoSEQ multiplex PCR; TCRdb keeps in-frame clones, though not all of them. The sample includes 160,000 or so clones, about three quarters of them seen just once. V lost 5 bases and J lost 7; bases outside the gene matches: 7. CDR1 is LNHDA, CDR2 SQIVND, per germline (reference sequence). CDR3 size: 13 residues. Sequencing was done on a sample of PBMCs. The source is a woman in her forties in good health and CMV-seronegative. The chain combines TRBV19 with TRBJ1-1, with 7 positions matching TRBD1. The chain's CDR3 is CASSPTGIHEAFF. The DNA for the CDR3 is TGTGCCAGTAGTCCGACAGGGATTCATGAAGCTTTCTTT.